This TCR beta chain emerged from a study of T-cell memory formation after mild COVID-19. Study summary: Most TCR clusters belonged to a single donor.

Study results and caveats: Certain responding clones were present in pre-infection memory, suggesting participation of cross-reactive memory. Contracting clones from day 15 to 85 had balanced CD4/CD8; later expanders favoured CD4+.

Remarks on this clonotype: The target antigen is unknown.

TCRdb processed the 5' RACE reads anew with MiXCR; each CDR3 protein has one entry. The sample comprises around 250,000 distinct CDR3 sequences, 8% to 9.5% of which are singletons, and 22% rests with the top ten. This CDR3 is 13 amino acids long. V was clipped by 3 bases and J by 5 bases, with 10 bases between them. Germline CDR1 is MDHEN and CDR2 is SYDVKM. Material: PBMCs or a T cell subset sorted from them (not recorded which). The rearrangement joins TRBV28 to TRBJ2-5; a weak D match, TRBD1 (5 bases). This TCR was recovered from a man aged 18 to 30 who had mild COVID-19 (a few samples of this study predate the infection). Cell type and time point are not known. CDR3 in DNA: TGTGCCAGCAGTTTTACCAGGGATGAGACCCAGTACTTC. The encoded protein is CASSFTRDETQYF.